This TCR beta chain came from a study of shared clonotypes between healthy human individuals. Germline CDR1 is KGHSH and CDR2 is LQKENI. Trimming took 2 bases from V and 8 from J, leaving 21 bases between them. The CDR3 has 17 residues. Here immunoSEQ multiplex PCR was the method, and the copy in TCRdb shows in-frame clones only, minus some. The table lists approximately 980,000 clones, more than 75% of them singletons. The donors were all Caucasian adults (living in Nashville, Tennessee). Sequenced: memory CD4+ T cells sorted from blood. The subset denotes: CD45RA-negative fraction. The chain has TRBV18 and TRBJ1-4, with no clear D. The clonotype was recovered from a man aged 18 to 30 in good health. DNA for the CDR3: TGTGCCAGCTCACCAACTACCCAGACCGCAGCGAAGGAAAAACTGTTTTTT. Amino acid sequence: CASSPTTQTAAKEKLFF. Filled out from reference TRBV18 and TRBJ1-4, the complete variable domain reads NAGVMQNPRHLVRRRGQEARLRCSPMKGHSHVYWYRQLPEEGLKFMVYLQKENIIDESGMPKERFSAEFPKEGPSILRIQQVVRGDSAAYFCASSPTTQTAAKEKLFFGSGTQLSVL.